These 18 T cell receptor beta chains share one sample of origin, sequenced in a study of blood T cell repertoires in COVID-19. Sequenced by immunoSEQ multiplex PCR; TCRdb stores in-frame clones only, minus some. The sample lists approximately 90,000 clones; about 85% were seen once. Source material: peripheral blood. These receptors were taken from a human donor in a cohort sampled during active COVID-19.

The chain uses TRBV7-8 and TRBJ2-1; 9 nucleotides agree with TRBD1. From germline, CDR1 is SGHVS and CDR2 FQNEAQ. The CDR3 extends over 15 amino acids. Trimming took 3 bases from V and 6 from J; bases not matched to a gene: 6. Here the CDR3 reads CASSLDRGGVNEQFF. In DNA form, the CDR3 reads TGTGCCAGCAGCTTGGACAGGGGAGGCGTCAATGAGCAGTTCTTC.

The chain uses TRBV6-2 or TRBV6-3 and TRBJ2-3; maybe TRBD1 (6 bases). CDR3 length: 14 residues. V was pared by 4 bases and J by 7 bases, with 15 bases between. Germline V lookup: CDR1 MNHEY, CDR2 SVGEGT. As DNA, the CDR3 is TGTGCCAGCAGTTCACAACCGGGACAAAATACGCAGTATTTT. Its translation: CASSSQPGQNTQYF.

This chain connects TRBV7-8 to TRBJ2-1; TRBD2 aligns across 10 bases. The CDR3 is made up of 15 amino acids. CDR1 SGHVS and CDR2 FQNEAQ come from the germline V gene. Trimming at V came to 5 bases and at J to 6 bases, leaving 7 bases not matched to a gene. CDR3 sequence (DNA): TGTGCCAGCAGCCGAGCGGGGGGGCCGAGCAATGAGCAGTTCTTC. Protein product: CASSRAGGPSNEQFF.

This chain links TRBV2 with TRBJ2-7, with TRBD1 identical over 12 bases. Trimming cost V 11 bases and J 6 bases; bases outside gene matches: 11. The germline CDR1 and CDR2 sequences are SNHLY and FYNNEI. The CDR3 length is 14 residues. CDR3 in DNA: TGTGCCGATCTACCCGGGACAGGGGGCGTCGAGCAGTACTTC. It yields the protein CADLPGTGGVEQYF.

The rearrangement links TRBV19 to TRBJ2-5, with D maybe TRBD1 (6 bases). Trimming removed 2 bases at V and 5 bases at J, with 9 bases between. This CDR3 is built from 13 residues. In germline, CDR1 is LNHDA, CDR2 SQIVND (reference sequence). In DNA, the CDR3 is TGTGCCAGTAGTATACAGGGGATCGAGACCCAGTACTTC. Translated: CASSIQGIETQYF.

The chain carries TRBV9 and TRBJ2-1; 12 bases agree with TRBD2. The CDR3 runs to 16 residues. Germline trimming cut 3 bases from V and 7 bases from J; bases unmatched to any gene: 8. Germline assignment: CDR1 SGDLS and CDR2 YYNGEE. The CDR3 DNA reads TGTGCCAGCAGCGCATCACTAGCGGGGGGCGTAAATGAGCAGTTCTTC. Residues: CASSASLAGGVNEQFF.

There are many counts of this clone. The V call is TRBV5-6, the J call TRBJ1-6; weak D call: TRBD1 (5 bases). Germline loops: CDR1 SGHDT, CDR2 YYEEEE. V was trimmed by 2 bases and J by 6 bases, leaving 12 bases between them. This CDR3 has 15 amino acids. As DNA, the CDR3 is TGTGCCAGCAGCTTAACAGGCGACCCTAATTCACCCCTCCACTTT. This translates into CASSLTGDPNSPLHF.

This rearrangement joins TRBV24-1 to TRBJ2-3; D is possibly TRBD1 (5 bases). V was pared by 4 bases and J by 1 base, with 5 bases between. The CDR3 contains 13 residues. Germline V gene data show CDR1 as KGHDR and CDR2 as SFDVKD. The CDR3 DNA reads TGTGCCACCAGTGAAGGGGGCACAGATACGCAGTATTTT. The encoded protein is CATSEGGTDTQYF.

This CDR3 is CASSRDSRHTGELFF. The CDR3 nucleotides read TGTGCCAGCAGCCGGGATTCCAGGCACACCGGGGAGCTGTTTTTT. This chain joins TRBV7-2 and TRBJ2-2, with a possible D match to TRBD2 (5 bases). The CDR3 has 15 residues. Trimming stripped 5 bases from V and 3 bases from J, with 13 bases between. Germline-derived CDR1 and CDR2 are SGHTA and FQGNSA.

DNA of the CDR3: TGTGCCAGCGGCGGATTACAGGGGGCCGGGGAGCTGTTTTTT. It specifies CASGGLQGAGELFF. J is TRBJ2-2 and V is TRBV2, with 8 bases lining up with TRBD1. Trimming cost V 8 bases and J 6 bases; bases outside gene matches: 8. The CDR3 has 14 amino acids. Germline values: CDR1 SNHLY, CDR2 FYNNEI.

V gene TRBV6-6 combines with J gene TRBJ2-1; 8 bases line up with TRBD2. This CDR3 region has 16 residues. Looked up from germline, CDR1 is MNHNY and CDR2 is SVGAGI (reference sequence). J gave up 8 bases and V 6 bases, and 15 bases lay outside the gene matches. The CDR3 region is CASRGGRTNEGDEQFF. For the CDR3, the DNA is TGTGCCAGCAGAGGCGGGAGGACCAACGAGGGAGATGAGCAGTTCTTC.

The chain employs TRBV6-2 or TRBV6-3 and TRBJ1-1, with 8 positions matching TRBD1. Per the germline V gene, CDR1 is MNHEY and CDR2 is SVGEGT. Germline trimming cut 6 bases from V and 1 base from J; bases unmatched to any gene: 10. This CDR3 contains 16 residues. This CDR3 is CASSPTLGQGNTEAFF. CDR3 DNA: TGTGCCAGCAGCCCGACCCTAGGACAGGGGAACACTGAAGCTTTCTTT.

The chain has TRBV6-5 and TRBJ1-4; D is undetermined. There are 14 residues in the CDR3. Germline V gene data show CDR1 as MNHEY and CDR2 as SVGAGI. Trimming pared 2 bases from V and 7 bases from J, leaving 11 bases between. DNA of the CDR3: TGTGCCAGCAGTTACCGGGGAGATCGTGAAAAACTGTTTTTT. Protein sequence: CASSYRGDREKLFF.

The chain joins TRBV19 to TRBJ1-1; 8 bases are shared with TRBD1. This CDR3 region has 14 residues. The J segment lost 6 bases and the V segment lost 6 bases, leaving 9 bases of the junction unmatched. Germline V gene data show CDR1 as LNHDA and CDR2 as SQIVND (reference sequence). The CDR3 bases are TGTGCCAGTAGGCATCAGACAGGGGACGCTGAAGCTTTCTTT. Translating it yields CASRHQTGDAEAFF.

This chain uses TRBV11-1 with TRBJ2-5, with 9 bases identical to TRBD2. Germline trimming cut 2 bases from V and 5 bases from J; bases unmatched to any gene: 9. Germline CDR1 reads SGHAT; CDR2 reads FQDESV (reference sequence). This CDR3 spans 16 amino acids. The CDR3 here is CASSLRLAGSGETQYF. In DNA, the CDR3 is TGTGCCAGCAGCTTAAGGCTAGCGGGGTCCGGGGAGACCCAGTACTTC.

The table lists this clone with many counts. The chain uses TRBV2 and TRBJ1-4; D unclear. Germline V gene sequence: CDR1 SNHLY, CDR2 FYNNEI. The CDR3 loop spans 14 amino acids. The V gene lost 4 bases and the J gene lost 1 base, with 7 bases spanning the gap. The CDR3 DNA follows: TGTGCCAGCAGTGTCCAACAAACTAATGAAAAACTGTTTTTT. This gives the protein CASSVQQTNEKLFF.

V and J are TRBV6-2 or TRBV6-3 and TRBJ1-5; D is uncertain. Germline CDR1 is MNHEY and CDR2 is SVGEGT. The CDR3 contains 18 residues. V was pared by 0 bases and J by 0 bases, with 15 bases between. The CDR3 coding sequence is TGTGCCAGCAGTTACTCGCTGGCCACTATTTATAGCAATCAGCCCCAGCATTTT. It yields the protein CASSYSLATIYSNQPQHF.

The chain recombines TRBV19 with TRBJ2-4, with D possibly matching TRBD1 (6 bases). Looked up from germline, CDR1 is LNHDA and CDR2 is SQIVND (reference sequence). The CDR3 consists of 14 residues. The ends were cut back, 5 bases at V and 0 bases at J, with 8 bases in the middle. CDR3 protein: CASSAGVAKNIQYF. CDR3 nucleotides: TGTGCCAGTAGTGCAGGGGTAGCCAAAAACATTCAGTACTTC.